The 28 T cell receptor beta chains below were found in one sample sequenced in a study of T cells in Graves' hyperthyroidism and ophthalmopathy. Template material for amplifying TCR beta CDR3 regions consisted of RNA transcripts. Primed by the HTBI set, a first-round RT-PCR was run on the TCR CDR3. One entry per CDR3 protein, called by TCRdb with MiXCR from the multiplex PCR reads. Of around 350,000 distinct CDR3 sequences listed, around a sixth are singletons. What was sequenced was blood. Receptors originate from a woman under 30 with Graves' hyperthyroidism that later progressed to Graves' ophthalmopathy.

Ten or more counts support this clonotype. The chain joins TRBV20-1 to TRBJ2-1, with unresolved D. Germline V lookup: CDR1 DFQATT, CDR2 SNEGSKA (reference sequence). The CDR3 has 13 residues. V lost 6 bases, J lost 4 bases, and 13 bases lay in between. The CDR3 here is CSASPSDYNEQFF. In DNA, the CDR3 is TGCAGTGCCAGCCCATCCGATTACAATGAGCAGTTCTTC.

This clonotype was seen many times. The V and J genes are TRBV20-1 and TRBJ2-1, with 9 bases fitting TRBD2. Trimming took 2 bases from V and 4 from J; bases not matched to a gene: 0. CDR3 length equals 13 residues. Germline V CDR1 and CDR2: DFQATT, SNEGSKA (reference sequence). The CDR3 is CSARLAGYNEQFF. The CDR3 DNA sequence: TGCAGTGCTAGACTAGCGGGATACAATGAGCAGTTCTTC.

This clonotype was recorded a few times. The chain couples TRBV3-1 to TRBJ1-4; D remains unclear. The V and J ends lost 5 bases and 0 bases respectively, with 10 bases between them. Germline V CDR1 and CDR2: LGHDT, YNNKEL (reference sequence). CDR3 length equals 15 residues. CDR3 sequence: CASSVSGTTNEKLFF. In DNA form, the CDR3 reads TGTGCCAGCAGCGTAAGCGGGACAACTAATGAAAAACTGTTTTTT.

This clonotype was recorded many times. The gene calls are TRBV28 and TRBJ2-3; weak D call: TRBD2 (5 bases). The CDR3 is 11 amino acids. The V end was cut by 10 bases, the J end by 6 bases, with 11 bases between. Germline V lookup: CDR1 MDHEN, CDR2 SYDVKM. The CDR3 here is CATLEADTQYF. Here the CDR3 DNA reads TGTGCCACCCTGGAGGCGGATACGCAGTATTTT.

This clonotype appeared many times. The gene calls are TRBV6-2 or TRBV6-3 and TRBJ2-7, with 8 bases lining up with TRBD1. The CDR3 has 12 amino acids. The junction had 0 bases not matched to a gene; V was cut back by 2 bases and J by 6 bases. Germline V lookup: CDR1 MNHEY, CDR2 SVGEGT. The CDR3 loop reads CASSYGTGEQYF. Here the CDR3 DNA reads TGTGCCAGCAGTTACGGGACAGGCGAGCAGTACTTC.

This clonotype was counted between two and nine times. This chain connects TRBV24-1 to TRBJ2-1; the match to TRBD2 covers 12 bases. V shed 3 bases, J shed 4 bases, and the junction held 6 bases outside the gene matches. This CDR3 is 17 amino acids long. Looked up from germline, CDR1 is KGHDR and CDR2 is SFDVKD. CDR3 in DNA: TGTGCCACCAGTGATCCACGAGGGACTAGCGGGTACAATGAGCAGTTCTTC. This sequence encodes CATSDPRGTSGYNEQFF.

CDR3 DNA: TGCGCCAGCAGCCAAGCTCAGCTTCGCACTGAGCAGTTCTTC. This codes for CASSQAQLRTEQFF. The chain has TRBV4-3 and TRBJ2-1; D is unclear. The CDR3 spans 14 residues. Trimming removed 1 base from V and 9 bases from J, with 13 bases in between. CDR1 and CDR2 (germline): LGHNA, YSLEER.

This clonotype was counted once. A read error may explain this, as a much larger clone is one base away. The gene calls are TRBV13 and TRBJ2-5; 7 bases fit TRBD2. The CDR3 is 18 amino acids. Germline CDR1 and CDR2: PRHDT and FYEKMQ (reference sequence). In nucleotides, the CDR3 is TGTGCCAGCAGCTACCGACTAGCTAAGCCCCCGTACCAAGAGAACCAGTACTTC. Its protein is CASSYRLAKPPYQENQYF.

This clonotype has a handful of counts. The CDR3 DNA sequence: TGCAGTGCTTCCGGGACTAGCGGGACCCTCTACGAGCAGTACTTC. Translation: CSASGTSGTLYEQYF. J is TRBJ2-7 and V is TRBV20-1; TRBD2 agrees at 13 bases. CDR3 length: 15 amino acids. The junction had 7 bases not matched to a gene; V was cut back by 5 bases and J by 3 bases. Per germline, CDR1 DFQATT and CDR2 SNEGSKA (reference sequence).

The CDR3 nucleotides read TGTGCCAGCAGTGATGGATCGGGGGCCGGGGCCAACGTCCTGACTTTC. Translating it yields CASSDGSGAGANVLTF. V is TRBV25-1 and J is TRBJ2-6; D may correspond to TRBD1 or TRBD2 (6 bases each). V gave up 3 bases and J gave up 4 bases, with 13 bases separating them. Germline V lookup: CDR1 MGHDK, CDR2 SYGVNS. This CDR3 is built from 16 residues.

To note about this clonotype: This may come from a read error, since a much larger clone is one base off. This sequence joins TRBV28 and TRBJ2-1, with D hard to call. The CDR3 spans 12 residues. V shed 5 bases and J shed 9 bases, with 11 bases lying between them. Germline CDR1 reads MDHEN; CDR2 reads SYDVKM. CDR3: CASSRTTSEQFF. The DNA for the CDR3 is TGTGCCAGCAGTCGTACGACCAGTGAGCAGTTCTTC.

This clonotype was counted a few times. The V and J genes are TRBV12-3 or TRBV12-4 and TRBJ2-7, with D perhaps matching TRBD1 (5 bases). V was pared by 1 base and J by 6 bases, with 16 bases between. This CDR3 comprises 15 residues. CDR3 sequence (DNA): TGTGCCAGCAGTTTAGGTTCAGGGCGGTGGGGCGAGCAGTACTTC. Amino acid sequence: CASSLGSGRWGEQYF.

The table lists this clonotype with a count of one. This chain joins TRBV7-8 and TRBJ2-5; D is unresolved. The DNA end is more similar to TRBJ2-1, so the J call may be wrong. The CDR3 spans 14 residues. Germline V gene lookup returns CDR1 SGHVS and CDR2 FQNEAQ. In DNA form, the CDR3 reads TGTGCCAGCAGCTTGCGGTGGAACCAAGAGACCCAGTTCTTC. Its translation is CASSLRWNQETQFF.

This clonotype was detected many times. The chain joins TRBV10-2 to TRBJ2-5; 9 bases line up with TRBD2. J lost 5 bases, V lost 4 bases, and 8 bases had no gene match. The CDR3 extends over 15 amino acids. CDR1 is WSHSY, CDR2 SAAADI, per germline. Here the CDR3 DNA reads TGCGCCAGCAGTGGATTGCGGGAGGGTTGGGAGACCCAGTACTTC. It codes for CASSGLREGWETQYF.

This clonotype is a singleton in its sample. The chain uses TRBV18 and TRBJ2-1; D perhaps matches TRBD2 (6 bases). The CDR3 spans 12 residues. Trimming left V 5 bases short and J 7 bases short, with 9 bases between. Germline V CDR1 and CDR2: KGHSH, LQKENI. CDR3 amino acids: CASSNGGNEQFF. DNA of the CDR3: TGTGCCAGCTCAAACGGGGGAAATGAGCAGTTCTTC.

This clonotype showed up many times. The V and J genes are TRBV12-3 or TRBV12-4 and TRBJ1-2, with a weak D call TRBD1 (6 bases). This CDR3 has 17 amino acids. V was cut by 3 bases and J by 2 bases, with 19 bases left in between. CDR3 loop: CASSFGSQEGVNYGYTF. CDR3 nucleotide sequence: TGTGCCAGCAGTTTTGGTTCCCAGGAGGGGGTGAACTATGGCTACACCTTC.

This clonotype was observed many times. The chain links TRBV2 to TRBJ1-6; the D gene is possibly TRBD1 (6 bases). V lost 8 bases, J lost 8 bases, and 16 bases lay in between. The CDR3 runs 14 residues. Germline V gene lookup returns CDR1 SNHLY and CDR2 FYNNEI. CDR3 bases: TGTGCCAGCTCTCAGGGGCGCCTTGATTCACCCCTCCACTTT. Encoded protein: CASSQGRLDSPLHF.

This clonotype has a count of ten or more. This chain links TRBV2 with TRBJ2-7; D uncertain. The germline CDR1 and CDR2 sequences are SNHLY and FYNNEI. The CDR3 sequence is 12 residues long. The CDR3 nucleotides are TGTGCTTCTGCGACCGATTCCTACGAGCAGTACTTC. Its translation is CASATDSYEQYF.

This clonotype was seen only a few times. This chain connects TRBV6-2 or TRBV6-3 to TRBJ1-5, with TRBD1 as a possible D gene (6 bases). The CDR3 has 13 amino acids. Trimming shortened V by 6 bases and J by 7 bases, and 13 bases separated the two germline ends. CDR1 is MNHEY, CDR2 SVGEGT, per germline. The CDR3 reads CASSLDSWQPQHF. For the CDR3, the DNA is TGTGCCAGCAGCCTGGACAGCTGGCAGCCCCAGCATTTT.

The sample holds many counts of this clonotype. V is TRBV3-1 and J is TRBJ2-5; 9 bases are a match to TRBD1. The CDR3 is 12 residues long. Germline CDR1 and CDR2: LGHDT and YNNKEL (reference sequence). V lost 3 bases and J lost 11; bases outside the gene matches: 4. The CDR3 DNA follows: TGTGCCAGCAGCCAGGACAGGGGCTTACAGTACTTC. This gives the protein CASSQDRGLQYF.

V usage is TRBV11-2 and J usage is TRBJ1-2; no reliable D call. The CDR3 is 16 amino acids. From germline, CDR1 is SGHAT and CDR2 FQNNGV. Deletions cut 5 bases from V and 8 bases from J, with 24 bases between. CDR3 nucleotides: TGTGCCAGCAGCGTAGGCCCCGTAGACGTGGGCCACGGCTACACCTTC. Translation: CASSVGPVDVGHGYTF.

This clonotype was detected ten times or more. J is TRBJ2-1 and V is TRBV13, with D perhaps matching TRBD2 (6 bases). Germline V gene data show CDR1 as PRHDT and CDR2 as FYEKMQ (reference sequence). The CDR3 length is 15 residues. V was pared by 0 bases and J by 4 bases, with 10 bases between. The CDR3 DNA follows: TGTGCCAGCAGCTTAGGGGGTAGCGGATACAATGAGCAGTTCTTC. Residues: CASSLGGSGYNEQFF.

This clonotype came up a few times. In DNA form, the CDR3 reads TGTGCCAGCAGTGGTTTTAATGGACCATCCCCTGGAAACACCATATATTTT. It specifies CASSGFNGPSPGNTIYF. The V call is TRBV6-1, the J call TRBJ1-3; the D is unclear. V was cut by 4 bases and J by 2 bases, with 18 bases left in between. Germline lookup yields CDR1 MNHNS and CDR2 SASEGT. The CDR3 runs to 17 residues.

This clonotype was found many times. The chain couples TRBV7-8 to TRBJ1-4; D may be TRBD1 (5 bases). V lost 1 base and J 10 bases, leaving 19 bases between the germline ends. This CDR3 spans 16 amino acids. Germline V gene lookup returns CDR1 SGHVS and CDR2 FQNEAQ. The CDR3 coding sequence is TGTGCCAGCAGCTTAGTTAAAGGGGCTACCGTCGGAAAACTGTTTTTT. This encodes CASSLVKGATVGKLFF.

This clonotype turned up a few times. A read error is possible here, since a much larger clone lies one base away. CDR3 in amino acids: CSVESRRGLAGGPGTDTRYF. As DNA, the CDR3 is TGCAGCGTTGAATCTCGACGGGGACTAGCGGGAGGGCCCGGCACAGATACGCGGTATTTT. The rearrangement links TRBV29-1 to TRBJ2-3, with 16 bases matching TRBD2. Germline-derived CDR1 and CDR2 are SQVTM and ANQGSEA. The CDR3 is made up of 20 amino acids.

The rearrangement joins TRBV4-3 to TRBJ2-7; unclear D gene. CDR1 is LGHNA and CDR2 is YSLEER in the germline V gene. The CDR3 runs 17 residues. The ends were cut back, 0 bases at V and 0 bases at J, with 15 bases in the middle. CDR3 in DNA: TGCGCCAGCAGCCAAGATCTTAGTATGGCAGACTCCTACGAGCAGTACTTC. It encodes CASSQDLSMADSYEQYF.

This clonotype was found many times. V and J are TRBV9 and TRBJ1-2; 8 positions match TRBD1. V was clipped by 6 bases and J by 1 base; unmatched bases: 8. Germline CDR1 SGDLS, CDR2 YYNGEE. The length of the CDR3 is 15 residues. CDR3 coding DNA: TGTGCCAGCATCGGCAGGGGGCTGGGTAACTATGGCTACACCTTC. Amino acids: CASIGRGLGNYGYTF.

The chain recombines TRBV18 with TRBJ2-5, with 13 bases fitting TRBD2. This CDR3 comprises 16 residues. CDR1 is KGHSH and CDR2 is LQKENI in the germline V gene. V lost 3 bases and J lost 1; bases outside the gene matches: 2. The CDR3 reads CASSPGLAGSQETQYF. CDR3 sequence (DNA): TGTGCCAGCTCACCGGGACTAGCGGGGTCCCAAGAGACCCAGTACTTC.